These T cell receptor beta chains were read from a single sample in a study of blood T cell repertoires in COVID-19. Libraries were prepared by immunoSEQ multiplex PCR; TCRdb keeps only in-frame clonotypes and omits some of them. The sample records about 150,000 clones, 87% being singletons. Sequences were obtained from peripheral blood. Every receptor here comes from a human donor in a cohort sampled during active COVID-19. Each CDR3 is given with its conserved first and last residue. The D gene is left open where the match is weak. The listing skips clone size in some rows; elsewhere it reads once, few, many or a size class.

V gene	D gene	J gene	clone size	CDR3 protein	CDR3 DNA
TRBV24-1	TRBD1	TRBJ1-2	-	CATSDSGQGNYGYTF	TGTGCCACCAGTGACTCGGGACAGGGAAACTATGGCTACACCTTC
TRBV11-1	-	TRBJ2-7	-	CASSRSGSAQYF	TGTGCCAGCAGCCGTAGCGGTTCGGCGCAGTACTTC
TRBV7-9	TRBD2	TRBJ2-5	once	CASSGGDYPGETQYF	TGTGCCAGCAGCGGGGGGGACTACCCAGGGGAGACCCAGTACTTC
TRBV9	-	TRBJ2-6	-	CASRRERRSSGANVLTF	TGTGCCAGCAGAAGGGAGAGGAGAAGCTCTGGGGCCAACGTCCTGACTTTC
TRBV24-1	-	TRBJ2-3	-	CATQSGFSSTDTQYF	TGTGCCACCCAGTCCGGGTTTTCTAGCACAGATACGCAGTATTTT
TRBV30	-	TRBJ1-2	-	CAWSMTGFGYGYTF	TGTGCCTGGAGCATGACAGGTTTTGGCTATGGCTACACCTTC
TRBV4-1	TRBD1	TRBJ1-3	-	CASSQAVPGQGSAGNTIYF	TGCGCCAGCAGCCAAGCCGTTCCGGGACAGGGGTCGGCTGGAAACACCATATATTTT
TRBV28	TRBD2	TRBJ2-7	-	CASSRGLAGVWEQYF	TGTGCCAGCAGTAGAGGATTAGCGGGGGTTTGGGAGCAGTACTTC
TRBV7-8	-	TRBJ1-5	-	CASSTGTLVRQPQHF	TGTGCCAGCAGCACAGGGACCCTCGTTCGTCAGCCCCAGCATTTT
TRBV27	-	TRBJ1-1	-	CASSLYDRNTEAFF	TGTGCCAGCAGTTTATACGACAGGAACACTGAAGCTTTCTTT
TRBV19	TRBD1	TRBJ1-5	-	CATLGQGASNQPQHF	TGTGCCACCCTGGGACAGGGAGCGAGCAATCAGCCCCAGCATTTT
TRBV30	TRBD2	TRBJ2-7	-	CAWSRPPSSGGASYEQYF	TGTGCCTGGAGTAGACCCCCATCTAGCGGGGGGGCCTCCTACGAGCAGTACTTC
TRBV6-1	-	TRBJ2-7	once	CASSENNMVYEQYF	TGTGCCAGCAGTGAAAATAACATGGTGTACGAGCAGTACTTC
TRBV24-1	-	TRBJ2-3	-	CATSDLRRGTTDTQYF	TGTGCCACCAGTGATTTGCGTCGGGGGACCACAGATACGCAGTATTTT
TRBV28	-	TRBJ2-5	-	CASSNGWRETQYF	TGTGCCAGCAGTAACGGGTGGCGAGAGACCCAGTACTTC
TRBV11-3	TRBD1	TRBJ2-1	-	CASSTPWTGSSYNEQFF	TGTGCCAGCAGCACGCCCTGGACAGGGAGCTCCTACAATGAGCAGTTCTTC